The following is a T cell receptor (beta chain) sequence with its context. Its antigen remains unidentified. These data originate in a study of cytomegalovirus exposure and HLA in healthy donors. Points from the study as a whole: Reports described diagnosis of cytomegalovirus status by the classifier as highly specific and sensitive.

Per germline, CDR1 SGHTA and CDR2 FQGNSA. This CDR3 spans 17 amino acids. Trimming took 4 bases from V and 5 from J; bases not matched to a gene: 15. Repertoires were generated with immunoSEQ multiplex PCR, while TCRdb's copy carries only in-frame clones and drops some. The repertoire holds over 150,000 clones, roughly 84% seen once, with 2% to 2.5% in the top ten. The chain recombines TRBV7-2 with TRBJ2-7, with 9 positions matching TRBD2. This TCR came from a human donor in good health. Source material: PBMCs. CDR3 sequence (DNA): TGTGCCAGCAGCTCCCGGGCCACTAGCGGGCTTAGGAACGAGCAGTACTTC. This gives the protein CASSSRATSGLRNEQYF. Filled out from reference TRBV7-2 and TRBJ2-7, the complete variable domain reads GAGVSQSPSNKVTEKGKDVELRCDPISGHTALYWYRQSLGQGLEFLIYFQGNSAPDKSGLPSDRFSAERTGGSVSTLTIQRTQQEDSAVYLCASSSRATSGLRNEQYFGPGTRLTVT.